The sequence of this T cell receptor beta chain was determined in a study of PD-1 blockade in classical Hodgkin lymphoma. Overall study findings and caveats: Patients with a complete response exhibited baseline diversity comparable to newly diagnosed patients. No one has yet defined what causes the repertoire differences, which may be disease activity or prior therapy.

Data came from immunoSEQ multiplex PCR; TCRdb stores just in-frame clones and leaves some out. The profile shows about 110,000 clones, approximately 89% of them singletons. The time point denotes: cycle 4 day 1 (C4D1), after around six weeks of nivolumab. All patients experienced relapse after autologous stem cell transplantation, and brentuximab vedotin exposure was variable. V was clipped by 4 bases and J by 0 bases, with 15 bases between them. The CDR3 contains 16 residues. Germline loops: CDR1 MDHEN, CDR2 SYDVKM. Concerning this clone itself: Its antigen is as yet unknown.

The gene calls are TRBV28 and TRBJ1-1; D gene ambiguous. This sequence originates from a human donor with classical Hodgkin lymphoma. The specimen comprised peripheral blood mononuclear cells (PBMCs), sampled before the fourth cycle of nivolumab. Written as DNA, the CDR3 is TGTGCCAGCAGTTCGAGCCCGGGTGGGATGAACACTGAAGCTTTCTTT. Amino acid sequence: CASSSSPGGMNTEAFF.